This T cell receptor beta chain was profiled in a study of blood T cell repertoires in COVID-19. Across the whole study: Acute and convalescent COVID-19 samples came from the United States, Italy and Spain. T cells, B-cell-depleted T cells, or PBMCs provided the cDNA or gDNA that served as material.

TCRdb's copy holds only in-frame clones and misses some; the assay was immunoSEQ multiplex PCR. Of approximately 430,000 clones in the sample, 70% to 90% were seen once. The CDR3 runs 15 residues. Germline V gene data show CDR1 as ENHRY and CDR2 as SYGVKD. J gave up 0 bases and V 7 bases, and 8 bases lay outside the gene matches. The receptor's source is a woman in her twenties or thirties with active or convalescent COVID-19. Material: peripheral blood. This rearrangement joins TRBV10-3 to TRBJ1-1; 7 nucleotides match TRBD1. Here the CDR3 reads CAITEGADLNTEAFF. The CDR3 DNA reads as TGTGCCATCACAGAGGGGGCTGACTTGAACACTGAAGCTTTCTTT.